This record concerns one T cell receptor (beta chain) sequence. Its antigen is as yet unknown. The sample comes from a study of T cells in women clearing cervical HPV infection. Study-wide points: Effector/memory and HPV-specific T cells were not isolated, and association timing is unknown.

The protocol was immunoSEQ multiplex PCR, while the TCRdb copy is restricted to in-frame clones and leaves out a portion. This sample's table reports about 30,000 clones. The clonotype originates from a woman aged 18 to 75 with a cervical HPV16 infection that either progressed to CIN3+ or cleared (not recorded which). Sequencing was done on a sample of blood buffy coat.

The CDR3 loop is CASSLGGQGGEKLFF. Partial CDR3 DNA: TGTGCCAGCAGCTTGGGGGGACAGGGCGGTGAAAAG. The chain employs TRBV5-5 and TRBJ2-2; 9 bases are a match to TRBD1. The CDR3 end is not reached by the read, which stops 3 residues before it; the germline J gene fills it in. In germline, CDR1 is SGHKS, CDR2 YYEKEE (reference sequence). The CDR3 loop spans 15 amino acids.